This T cell receptor (beta chain) was recorded in a study of blood T cell repertoires in COVID-19. Repertoires were generated with immunoSEQ multiplex PCR, while TCRdb's copy carries only in-frame clones and drops some. The sample shows under 50,000 clones, 80% to 90% of them seen only once. The sample taken for sequencing was peripheral blood. The sequence came from a man between 65 and 80 years old with active COVID-19.

The CDR3 spells CASSAGGPRAGNTIYF. The CDR3 DNA follows: TGTGCCAGCAGCGCGGGGGGTCCCAGGGCTGGAAACACCATATATTTT. The chain links TRBV9 to TRBJ1-3, with a possible D match to TRBD1 (5 bases). V was shortened by 3 bases and J by 2 bases, with 15 bases between the two germline ends. This CDR3 spans 16 amino acids. The germline V gene has CDR1 SGDLS and CDR2 YYNGEE.